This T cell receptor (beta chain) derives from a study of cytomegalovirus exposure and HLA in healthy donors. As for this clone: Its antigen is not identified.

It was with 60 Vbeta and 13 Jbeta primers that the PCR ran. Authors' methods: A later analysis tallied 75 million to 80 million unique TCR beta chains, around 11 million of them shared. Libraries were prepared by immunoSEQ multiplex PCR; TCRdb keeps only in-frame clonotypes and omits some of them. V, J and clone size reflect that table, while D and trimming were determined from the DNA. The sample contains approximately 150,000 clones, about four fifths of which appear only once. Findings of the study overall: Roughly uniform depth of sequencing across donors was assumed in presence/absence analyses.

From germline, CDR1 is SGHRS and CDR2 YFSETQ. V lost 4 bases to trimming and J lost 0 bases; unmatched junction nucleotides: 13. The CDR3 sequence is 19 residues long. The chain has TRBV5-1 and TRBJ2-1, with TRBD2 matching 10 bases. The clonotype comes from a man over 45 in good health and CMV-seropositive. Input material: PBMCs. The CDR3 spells CASSGGLAGDSSSYNEQFF. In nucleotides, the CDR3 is TGCGCCAGCAGCGGGGGGCTAGCGGGAGACAGCAGCTCCTACAATGAGCAGTTCTTC.